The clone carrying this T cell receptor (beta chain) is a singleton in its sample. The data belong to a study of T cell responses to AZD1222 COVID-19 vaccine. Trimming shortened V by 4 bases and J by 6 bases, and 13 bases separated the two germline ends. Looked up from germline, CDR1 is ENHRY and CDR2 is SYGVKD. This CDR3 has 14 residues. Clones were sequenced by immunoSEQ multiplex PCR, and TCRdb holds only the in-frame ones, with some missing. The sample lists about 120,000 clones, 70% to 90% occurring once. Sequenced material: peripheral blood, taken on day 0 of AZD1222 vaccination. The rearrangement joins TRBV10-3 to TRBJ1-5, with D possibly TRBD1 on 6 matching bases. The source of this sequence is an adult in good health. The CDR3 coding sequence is TGTGCCATCAGTGGGGAAGGGGGAGGTCAGCCCCAGCATTTT. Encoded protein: CAISGEGGGQPQHF.